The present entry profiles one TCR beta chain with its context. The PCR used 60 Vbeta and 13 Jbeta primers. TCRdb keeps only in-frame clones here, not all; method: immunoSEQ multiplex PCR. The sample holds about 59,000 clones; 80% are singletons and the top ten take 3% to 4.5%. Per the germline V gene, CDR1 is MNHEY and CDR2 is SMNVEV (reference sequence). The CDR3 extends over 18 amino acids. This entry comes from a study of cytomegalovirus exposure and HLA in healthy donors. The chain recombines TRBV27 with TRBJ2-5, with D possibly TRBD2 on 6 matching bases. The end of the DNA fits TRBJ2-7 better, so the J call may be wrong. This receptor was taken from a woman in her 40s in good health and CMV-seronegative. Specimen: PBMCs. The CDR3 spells CASSLTGEGRTNTYEQYF. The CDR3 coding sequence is TGTGCCAGCAGTTTAACCGGAGAGGGGAGGACAAATACCTACGAGCAGTACTTC.